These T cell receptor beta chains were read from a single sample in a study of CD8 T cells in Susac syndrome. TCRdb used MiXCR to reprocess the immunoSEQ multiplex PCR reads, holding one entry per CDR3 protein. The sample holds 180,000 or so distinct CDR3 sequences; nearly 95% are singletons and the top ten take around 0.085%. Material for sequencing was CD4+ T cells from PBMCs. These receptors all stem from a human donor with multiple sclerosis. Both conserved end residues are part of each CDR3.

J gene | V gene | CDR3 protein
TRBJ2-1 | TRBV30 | CAACGSGEQFF
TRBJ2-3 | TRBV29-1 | CSVRKEETSTDTQYF
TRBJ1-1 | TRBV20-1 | CSARKGPPTGEAFF
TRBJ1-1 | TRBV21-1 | CATVDTEAFF
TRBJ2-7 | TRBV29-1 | CSVGAKGQSYEQYF
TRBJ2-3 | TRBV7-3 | CASSFRFGDTQYF
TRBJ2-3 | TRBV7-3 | CASSVSGRALDTQYF
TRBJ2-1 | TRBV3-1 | CASSHRDNEQFF
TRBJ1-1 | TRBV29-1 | CSARDPRSTEAFF
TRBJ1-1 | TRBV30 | CASGQLNTEAFF
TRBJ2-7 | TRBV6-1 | CASSPGQGKTSGTYEQYF
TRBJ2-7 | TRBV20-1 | CSASRTTLGEQYF
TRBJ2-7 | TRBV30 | CAWSTGGYEQYF
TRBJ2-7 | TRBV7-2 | CASSSIGGQGTYEQYF
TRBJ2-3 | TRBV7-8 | CASSPALDTQYF
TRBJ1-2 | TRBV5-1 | CASSLEVGSVYGYTF